Below are 2 T cell receptor beta chains sequenced from a single sample in a study of blood T cell repertoires in COVID-19. The assay was immunoSEQ multiplex PCR, and TCRdb's table has in-frame clones only and misses some. Counted here are approximately 270,000 clones, approximately 89% occurring once; the ten biggest clones make up about 3%. Sequenced input: PBMCs or T cells enriched from blood (not recorded which). Every receptor here comes from a middle-aged man who had been exposed to COVID-19.

The chain couples TRBV28 to TRBJ2-2; 8 bases are shared with TRBD1. The CDR3 spans 16 residues. After removal of 4 bases from V and 1 base from J, the junction contained 5 bases not matched to a gene. CDR1 is MDHEN and CDR2 is SYDVKM in the germline V gene. The DNA for the CDR3 is TGTGCCAGCAGTTACCCGACAGGGGTGAACACCGGGGAGCTGTTTTTT. Translated: CASSYPTGVNTGELFF.

The chain joins TRBV27 to TRBJ2-3, with 9 bases matching TRBD2. J was trimmed by 1 base and V by 2 bases; bases with no gene match: 4. This CDR3 region has 16 residues. Per germline, CDR1 MNHEY and CDR2 SMNVEV (reference sequence). As DNA, the CDR3 is TGTGCCAGCAGTTTACGTGCGGGAGGGGGCACAGATACGCAGTATTTT. Residues: CASSLRAGGGTDTQYF.